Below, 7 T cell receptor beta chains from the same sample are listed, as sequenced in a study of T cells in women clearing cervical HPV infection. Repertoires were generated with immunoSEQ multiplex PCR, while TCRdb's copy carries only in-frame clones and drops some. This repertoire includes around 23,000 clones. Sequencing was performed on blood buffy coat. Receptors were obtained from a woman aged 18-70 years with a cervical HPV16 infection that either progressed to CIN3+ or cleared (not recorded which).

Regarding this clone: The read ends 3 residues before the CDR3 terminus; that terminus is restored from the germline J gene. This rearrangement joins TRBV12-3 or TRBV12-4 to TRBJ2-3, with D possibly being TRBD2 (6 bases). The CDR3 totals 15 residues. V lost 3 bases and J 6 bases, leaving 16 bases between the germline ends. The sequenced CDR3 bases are TGTGCCAGCAGTTTCGGGGGAGGAAGGGCTGATACG. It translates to CASSFGGGRADT. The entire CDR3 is CASSFGGGRADTQYF.

The CDR3 DNA, read in part, is TGTGCCAGCAGTTACCTTTTCGGAGACTTGACAGGGACTGAA. It specifies CASSYLFGDLTGTE. The whole CDR3 is CASSYLFGDLTGTEAFF. This sequence joins TRBV6-2 or TRBV6-3 and TRBJ1-1; 7 bases match TRBD1. The read gets to within 3 residues of the CDR3 end, and the germline J gene fills in the rest. Germline CDR1 is MNHEY and CDR2 is SVGEGT. This CDR3 has 17 amino acids. V was pared by 2 bases and J by 5 bases, with 14 bases of the junction left unmatched.

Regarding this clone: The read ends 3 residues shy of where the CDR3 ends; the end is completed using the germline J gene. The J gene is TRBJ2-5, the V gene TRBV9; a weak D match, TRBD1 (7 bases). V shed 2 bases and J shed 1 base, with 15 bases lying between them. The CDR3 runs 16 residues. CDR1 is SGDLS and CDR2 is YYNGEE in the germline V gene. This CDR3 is CASSVRDSWSQETQYF. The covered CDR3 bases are TGTGCCAGCAGCGTGCGGGACAGTTGGAGCCAAGAGACC.

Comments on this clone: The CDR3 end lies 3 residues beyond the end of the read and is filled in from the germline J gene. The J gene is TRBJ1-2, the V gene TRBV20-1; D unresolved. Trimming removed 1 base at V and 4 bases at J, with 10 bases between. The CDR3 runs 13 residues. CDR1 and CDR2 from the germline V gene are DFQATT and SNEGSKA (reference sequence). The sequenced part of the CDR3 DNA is TGCAGTGCTAGAGTCGCGCAGGCCTATGGC. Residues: CSARVAQAYG. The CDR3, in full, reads CSARVAQAYGYTF.

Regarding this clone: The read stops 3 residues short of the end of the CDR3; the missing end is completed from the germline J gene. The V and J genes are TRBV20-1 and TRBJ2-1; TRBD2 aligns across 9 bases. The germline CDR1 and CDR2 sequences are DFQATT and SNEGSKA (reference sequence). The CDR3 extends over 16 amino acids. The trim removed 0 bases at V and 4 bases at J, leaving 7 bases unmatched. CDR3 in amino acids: CSARDGSGRGYNEQFF. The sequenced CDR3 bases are TGCAGTGCTAGAGATGGTAGCGGGAGAGGGTACAATGAG.

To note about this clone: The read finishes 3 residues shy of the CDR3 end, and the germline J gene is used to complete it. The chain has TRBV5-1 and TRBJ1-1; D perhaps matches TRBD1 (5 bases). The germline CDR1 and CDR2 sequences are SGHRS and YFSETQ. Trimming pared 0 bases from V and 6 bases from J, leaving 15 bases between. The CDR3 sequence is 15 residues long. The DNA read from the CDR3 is TGCGCCAGCAGCTTGGAGGAGGTCCGGGGGGCTGAA. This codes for CASSLEEVRGAE. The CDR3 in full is CASSLEEVRGAEAFF.

Partial CDR3 DNA: TGTGCCAGTAGTATGGCTAGCGGACTGCGTTCTTGGAGCTCCTACAATGAG. Its protein product is CASSMASGLRSWSSYNE. The entire CDR3 reads CASSMASGLRSWSSYNEQFF. This chain uses TRBV19 with TRBJ2-1; 7 nucleotides line up with TRBD2. The CDR3 extends 3 residues past the end of the read, so its final part is completed from the germline J gene. The CDR3 loop spans 20 amino acids. Germline CDR1 and CDR2: LNHDA and SQIVND (reference sequence). V dropped 3 bases and J dropped 0; count of bases not matched to a gene: 17.